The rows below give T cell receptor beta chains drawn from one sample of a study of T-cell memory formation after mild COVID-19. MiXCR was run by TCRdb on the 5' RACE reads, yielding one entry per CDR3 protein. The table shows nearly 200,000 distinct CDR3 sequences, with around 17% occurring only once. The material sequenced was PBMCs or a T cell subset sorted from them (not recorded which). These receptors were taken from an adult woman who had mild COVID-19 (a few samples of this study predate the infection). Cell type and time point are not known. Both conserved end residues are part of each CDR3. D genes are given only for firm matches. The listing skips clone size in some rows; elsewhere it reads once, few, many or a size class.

DNA: TGTGCCAGCAGCGAGATGACAGCAATAGCTGAAGCTTTCTTT
CDR3: CASSEMTAIAEAFF
D: .
J: TRBJ1-1
V: TRBV6-1
size: .

DNA: TGTGCCACCAGCCAATCCCCCGGACAGGGCCTCTCCTACGAGCAGTACTTC
CDR3: CATSQSPGQGLSYEQYF
D: TRBD1
J: TRBJ2-7
V: TRBV24-1
size: few

DNA: TGCAGCGTCGCGGGACAGTCATACAATGAGCAGTTCTTC
CDR3: CSVAGQSYNEQFF
D: .
J: TRBJ2-1
V: TRBV29-1
size: few

DNA: TGTGCCAGCAGTTCCCTGGGACTAGCGGACCCCCAGTACTTC
CDR3: CASSSLGLADPQYF
D: TRBD2
J: TRBJ2-5
V: TRBV27
size: .

DNA: TGTGCCAGCAGGCAAGTGGGTCAAGAGACCCAGTACTTC
CDR3: CASRQVGQETQYF
D: .
J: TRBJ2-5
V: TRBV12-3/TRBV12-4
size: .

DNA: TGTGCCAGCAGCTCAGAACCGGGACTAGCGAGAAACACAGATACGCAGTATTTT
CDR3: CASSSEPGLARNTDTQYF
D: TRBD2
J: TRBJ2-3
V: TRBV7-9
size: .

DNA: TGTGCCAGCAGTTTCGGGGCAGGGAATGAAAAACTGTTTTTT
CDR3: CASSFGAGNEKLFF
D: .
J: TRBJ1-4
V: TRBV7-9
size: .

DNA: TGCAGTGCTAGACCGCCGGGACAGCCAAATTCACCCCTCCACTTT
CDR3: CSARPPGQPNSPLHF
D: TRBD1
J: TRBJ1-6
V: TRBV20-1
size: few

DNA: TGTGCCAGCAGCTTAGCAGGGATGGAGACCCAGTACTTC
CDR3: CASSLAGMETQYF
D: .
J: TRBJ2-5
V: TRBV7-6
size: .

DNA: TGTGCCAGCAGTTACTCGGGGGGAGGGGAGCAGTACTTC
CDR3: CASSYSGGGEQYF
D: TRBD2
J: TRBJ2-7
V: TRBV6-5
size: .